This entry is about one T cell receptor (beta chain). This clonotype was seen only a few times. Its specific antigen is unknown. Per-base qualities were not stored, and no clone one base away is much larger. The CDR3 covers 12 residues, taking in both the cysteine and the phenylalanine. The kept DNA is CDR3 alone, 36 bases in frame from the first base. Based on the germline V gene, the CDR1 and CDR2 sequences are SGDLS and YYNGEE. V is reduced by 6 bases and J by 6 bases, leaving a spacing of 11 bases between them. The library was obtained by RACE. Sequenced using a NextSeq 500. Library preparation attached unique molecular identifiers to individual cDNA molecules for quantitative, reproducible TCR counting. From each blood RNA sample, both TCR alpha and TCR beta chains were sequenced. In the source study's methods: A median of around 100,000 TCRs per sample was observed, with a range of roughly 20,000 to 700,000. V, J and CDR3 annotation of the TCR reads was performed with the Decombinator software suite. Every sample was subsampled to the same number of TCRs (28,000) for the PS versus PT1 abundance plots. TCRs were defined as expanded if absent before sensitization and observed at least eight times at the 2-week time point. The raw public data were reprocessed by TCRdb itself: fastp quality trimming at Q25, MiXCR clonotype calling, in-frame beta chains only. Here each entry gathers all rows of one CDR3 protein and keeps the most common genes and DNA. The V and J calls and clone size are TCRdb's, not the authors'. A total of some 340,000 distinct CDR3 sequences appear in this sample, around 6.9% of them only once. Less than 10% of the sample goes to the ten largest clones.

The sample's time point label, in plain terms: patch test 1, 2 weeks after DPC sensitization. Read against the paper, the sample's treatment or condition label means: therapeutic diphenylcyclopropenone sensitization with weekly scalp DPC. Blood at each patch-test visit was drawn before the patch test was applied. Patients were eligible if aged 18 to 70, diagnosed with alopecia and judged suitable for DPC therapy, and pregnant patients were excluded. Total RNA was extracted from unfractionated whole blood collected in Tempus Blood RNA tubes. The data were obtained in a study of human T cells and chemical hapten exposure (dated by TCRdb to 2020 to 2022). About the full investigation: For sensitization, 2% DPC in acetone was applied to a 2 cm by 2 cm area of upper inner arm skin. This study followed changes in the peripheral blood TCR repertoire in vivo during primary and secondary sensitization of alopecia patients to the hapten diphenylcyclopropenone (DPC). Libraries were pooled for sequencing, and variation in per-sample TCR yields was attributed mainly to small differences in library volumes within the pool. Blood samples were taken from patients before sensitization (week 0) and at 2, 6 and about 24 weeks after DPC sensitization. Weekly therapeutic DPC doses were additionally applied to the scalp of patients throughout the approximately 25-week study period. Patch testing was done on the upper back using Finn chambers containing 0.01% DPC, and results were scored after 6 days according to International Contact Dermatitis Research Group standards. Most of the patients in the cohort were female, and the cohort covered alopecia areata with under or over 50% scalp involvement, alopecia totalis and alopecia universalis. Twenty-nine alopecia patients provided blood for TCR sequencing at one to four time points (pre-sensitization, 2, 6 and 24 weeks).

Overall study outcomes, separate from this receptor: DPC sensitization did not change how many TCRs were above 1 in 1000 frequency, and no evidence was found of alterations in global repertoire structure. Significantly more large CDR3 similarity clusters were formed by expanded TCRs than by pre-sensitization or healthy control sets, consistent with antigen-driven responses. Because all patients had alopecia, a presumed autoimmune disease, the immune response of the patients might differ from that of healthy individuals. After repeated subsampling, changes were observed in the strength of the expansion versus patch-test correlation and in the threshold at which the correlation became significant. The number of PT1 expanded TCRs positively correlated with patch test score, significant at thresholds 8, 16 and 32 but not 4.

The chain is encoded by TRBV9 joined to TRBJ2-3; no D gene can be assigned with confidence. This receptor was identified in a young woman with alopecia areata. Some clones in this sample may be carry-over from other donors' samples. Sequencing used whole blood, obtained in connection with sensitization to the hapten diphenylcyclopropenone (DPC). This receptor carries the CDR3 CASTNLGDTQYF. The DNA sequence is TGTGCCAGCACGAATCTCGGGGATACGCAGTATTTT.